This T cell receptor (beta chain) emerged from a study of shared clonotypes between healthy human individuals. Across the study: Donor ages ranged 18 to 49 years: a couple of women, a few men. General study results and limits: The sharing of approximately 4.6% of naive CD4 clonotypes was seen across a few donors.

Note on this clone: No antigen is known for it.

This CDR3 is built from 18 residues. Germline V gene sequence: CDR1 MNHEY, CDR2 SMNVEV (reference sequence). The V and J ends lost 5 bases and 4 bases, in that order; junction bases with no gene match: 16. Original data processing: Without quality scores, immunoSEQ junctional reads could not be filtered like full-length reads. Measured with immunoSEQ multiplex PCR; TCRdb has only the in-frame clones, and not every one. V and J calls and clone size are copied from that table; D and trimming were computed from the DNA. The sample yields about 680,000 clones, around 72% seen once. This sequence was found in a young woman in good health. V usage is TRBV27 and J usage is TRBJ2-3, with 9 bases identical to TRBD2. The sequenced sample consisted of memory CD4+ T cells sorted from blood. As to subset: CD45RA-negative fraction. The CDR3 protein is CASSLRPGLARGPDTQYF. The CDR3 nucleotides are TGTGCCAGCAGTCTCAGACCGGGACTAGCAAGAGGCCCAGATACGCAGTATTTT.